This is a list of T cell receptor beta chains from one sample in a study of blood T cell repertoires in COVID-19. Measured with immunoSEQ multiplex PCR; TCRdb has only the in-frame clones, and not every one. The table has 250,000 to 300,000 clones, 70% to 90% seen once. The sample comprised peripheral blood. Receptors originate from a woman younger than 45 with active or convalescent COVID-19. CDR3s include the opening cysteine and the closing phenylalanine or tryptophan. A D gene is named only where the DNA matches it firmly. Not all rows give a size; the values are once, few, many and, for expanded clones, a class.

>TRBJ2-3|NA|NA|TRBV3-1/TRBV3-2
CASSRDSENTQYF
TGTGCCAGCAGCCGTGACAGCGAAAATACGCAGTATTTT
>TRBJ2-3|once|NA|TRBV5-1
CASSLNPGTPSGDTQYF
TGCGCCAGCAGCCTCAATCCCGGGACTCCAAGCGGAGATACGCAGTATTTT
>TRBJ2-5|NA|TRBD2|TRBV24-1
CATSDGGTSRETQYF
TGTGCCACCAGTGATGGGGGGACTAGCCGGGAGACCCAGTACTTC
>TRBJ1-2|NA|NA|TRBV12-3/TRBV12-4
CASTQLGGGGYTF
TGTGCCAGCACCCAACTGGGTGGGGGCGGCTACACCTTC
>TRBJ2-1|NA|TRBD1|TRBV2
CASKRDSYNEQFF
TGTGCCAGCAAACGGGACAGTTACAATGAGCAGTTCTTC
>TRBJ2-1|NA|TRBD2|TRBV4-2
CASRPLAGGGNEQFF
TGTGCCAGCAGACCTCTAGCGGGGGGTGGCAATGAGCAGTTCTTC
>TRBJ2-2|NA|TRBD2|TRBV4-3
CASARGSGLENTGELFF
TGCGCCAGCGCGCGGGGTAGCGGGCTGGAGAACACCGGGGAGCTGTTTTTT
>TRBJ1-2|NA|NA|TRBV12-3/TRBV12-4
CASSPYGAGYTF
TGTGCCAGCAGTCCGTATGGGGCGGGCTACACCTTC
>TRBJ1-5|few|NA|TRBV7-2
CASSARGGGYQPQHF
TGTGCCAGCAGCGCCCGGGGAGGCGGCTATCAGCCCCAGCATTTT
>TRBJ1-4|NA|NA|TRBV18
CASSRSATNEKLFF
TGTGCCAGCTCACGGAGTGCAACTAATGAAAAACTGTTTTTT
>TRBJ1-1|few|NA|TRBV7-2
CASSFLTNTEAFF
TGTGCCAGCAGCTTCCTAACGAACACTGAAGCTTTCTTT
>TRBJ1-4|NA|TRBD1|TRBV28
CASSSLTGGNEKLFF
TGTGCCAGCAGTTCCCTTACAGGGGGTAATGAAAAACTGTTTTTT
>TRBJ1-1|NA|NA|TRBV5-1
CASSLGQGITEAFF
TGCGCCAGCAGCTTAGGGCAGGGTATCACTGAAGCTTTCTTT
>TRBJ1-2|NA|TRBD1|TRBV6-1
CASSEARGTANYGYTF
TGTGCCAGCAGTGAAGCCCGTGGGACAGCTAACTATGGCTACACCTTC
>TRBJ1-2|NA|NA|TRBV9
CASSVGSDSGYTF
TGTGCCAGCAGCGTAGGGTCGGATAGCGGCTACACCTTC
>TRBJ1-2|once|NA|TRBV2
CASSGMGGRGYGYTF
TGTGCCAGCAGTGGCATGGGGGGAAGGGGCTATGGCTACACCTTC
>TRBJ2-7|NA|NA|TRBV15
CATSREGAGRSYEQYF
TGTGCCACCAGCAGGGAGGGGGCGGGCCGCTCCTACGAGCAGTACTTC
>TRBJ2-3|NA|TRBD2|TRBV5-4
CASSLRGGQDTQYF
TGTGCCAGCAGCTTGCGCGGGGGGCAAGATACGCAGTATTTT
>TRBJ1-5|NA|NA|TRBV27
CASSPQGGAQHF
TGTGCCAGCAGTCCCCAGGGTGGAGCCCAGCATTTT